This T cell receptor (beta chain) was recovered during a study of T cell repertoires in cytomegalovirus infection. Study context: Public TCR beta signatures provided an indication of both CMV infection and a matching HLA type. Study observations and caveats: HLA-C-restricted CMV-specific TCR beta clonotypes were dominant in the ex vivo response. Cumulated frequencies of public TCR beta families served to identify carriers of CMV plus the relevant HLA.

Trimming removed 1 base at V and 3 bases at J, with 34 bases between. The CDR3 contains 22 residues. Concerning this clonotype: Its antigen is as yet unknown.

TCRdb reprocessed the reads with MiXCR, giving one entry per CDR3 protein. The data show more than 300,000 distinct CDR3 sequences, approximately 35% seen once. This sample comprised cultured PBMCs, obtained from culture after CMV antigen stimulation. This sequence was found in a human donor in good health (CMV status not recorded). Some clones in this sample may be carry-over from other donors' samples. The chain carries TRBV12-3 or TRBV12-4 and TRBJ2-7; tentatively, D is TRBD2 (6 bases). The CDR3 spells CASSLEESSLEERRTTSYEQYV. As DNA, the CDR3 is TGTGCCAGCAGTTTAGAAGAAAGCAGTTTAGAGGAAAGGCGGACTACCAGCTACGAGCAGTACGTC.